The present T cell receptor beta chain was sequenced within a study of early T cells in non-severe SARS-CoV-2 infection. About the study: Chains stayed unpaired after sequencing of bulk RNA from unsorted whole blood. Study-wide results and limits: CD4 and private specificities were missed by VDJdb matching, which favored anti-spike CD8 responses.

Unique molecular identifiers were affixed to single, distinct cDNA molecules. Each CDR3 protein is one row after TCRdb ran MiXCR on the 5' RACE reads. Of under 70,000 distinct CDR3 sequences in the sample, over 4.5% were seen once. A note on this clonotype: Its antigen remains unidentified.

Source material: whole blood. The source of this sequence is an adult who was a healthcare worker with PCR-confirmed SARS-CoV-2 infection or an uninfected control (not recorded which).

The CDR3, as DNA: TGTGCCTGGAGTAGACGGGAGTCTGAAGCTTTCTTT. It specifies CAWSRRESEAFF. The chain employs TRBV30 and TRBJ1-1; D remains unclear. The CDR3 loop spans 12 amino acids. Trimming removed 2 bases at V and 6 bases at J, with 10 bases between. Germline V gene data show CDR1 as GTSNPN and CDR2 as SVGIG (reference sequence).